A selection of T cell receptor beta chains follows, all from one sample in a study of blood T cell repertoires in COVID-19. Using immunoSEQ multiplex PCR, the repertoire was profiled, and TCRdb retains in-frame clones only, with some absent. Of some 300,000 clones listed, around 90% are singletons. Sequenced material: peripheral blood. The receptors were gathered from a woman in her 40s with COVID-19, enrolled during active disease. The CDR3 runs from the conserved cysteine through the conserved F or W. D genes are given only for firm matches. The listing skips clone size in some rows; elsewhere it reads once, few, many or a size class.

D gene,clone size,J gene,V gene,CDR3 DNA,CDR3 protein
-,-,TRBJ2-7,TRBV6-5,TGTGCCAGCAGGACCAGGGTTCGATCCGAGCAGTACTTC,CASRTRVRSEQYF
-,-,TRBJ1-5,TRBV2,TGTGCCAGCAGTGTAGGGGCAGGGCAGCCCCAGCATTTT,CASSVGAGQPQHF
-,few,TRBJ1-1,TRBV12-3/TRBV12-4,TGTGCCAGCAAGCGGGACATCCCGGGGGAAGCTTTCTTT,CASKRDIPGEAFF
TRBD2,once,TRBJ2-1,TRBV9,TGTGCCAGCAGCGACCCTTGGGGGACTAGCGGGACGCCGTACAATGAGCAGTTCTTC,CASSDPWGTSGTPYNEQFF
TRBD1,-,TRBJ1-2,TRBV10-2,TGCGCCAGCAGTGGTACCGGGACAGGGATGAACTATGGCTACACCTTC,CASSGTGTGMNYGYTF
-,-,TRBJ1-5,TRBV19,TGTGCCAGTCTGGACAGAAGCAATCAGCCCCAGCATTTT,CASLDRSNQPQHF
-,-,TRBJ2-1,TRBV18,TGTGCCAGCTCACCCACCGACGGGGTTGGTGAGCAGTTCTTC,CASSPTDGVGEQFF
TRBD1,-,TRBJ2-1,TRBV2,TGTGCCAGCAGGGTGGACAGGATGAGCTCCTACAATGAGCAGTTCTTC,CASRVDRMSSYNEQFF
-,-,TRBJ1-1,TRBV27,TGTGCCAGCAGTCCCCAGGGTCCTCTCACTGAAGCTTTCTTT,CASSPQGPLTEAFF
-,-,TRBJ1-5,TRBV6-2/TRBV6-3,TGTGCCAGCAGCCTGGGGGGGGGCAATCAGCCCCAGCATTTT,CASSLGGGNQPQHF
TRBD1,once,TRBJ1-2,TRBV10-2,TGCGCCAGCTGGGGGGACAGGATGAACTATGGCTACACCTTC,CASWGDRMNYGYTF
-,-,TRBJ1-5,TRBV19,TGTGCCAGTACACTAGTATCCGGTGGCAATCAGCCCCAGCATTTT,CASTLVSGGNQPQHF
-,-,TRBJ2-1,TRBV27,TGTGCCAGCAGGGAGGGCAACAATGAGCAGTTCTTC,CASREGNNEQFF
TRBD1,-,TRBJ1-5,TRBV30,TGTGCCTGGAGCCCGGGGACAGGGAGAGGTCAGCCCCAGCATTTT,CAWSPGTGRGQPQHF
TRBD1,-,TRBJ1-4,TRBV5-1,TGCGCCAGCAGCTTGAGGGGGCTGAATGAAAAACTGTTTTTT,CASSLRGLNEKLFF
TRBD1,-,TRBJ2-7,TRBV5-1,TGCGCCAGCAGCTTTAAAGGACAGGGGGCCGAGCAGTACTTC,CASSFKGQGAEQYF
-,few,TRBJ1-4,TRBV24-1,TGTGCCACCAGTGATTCCCGGACGGGGAGTGAAAAACTGTTTTTT,CATSDSRTGSEKLFF
-,-,TRBJ1-2,TRBV7-9,TGTGCCAGCAGCTTAGGGGGTACGGGATATGGCTACACCTTC,CASSLGGTGYGYTF
TRBD2,-,TRBJ2-5,TRBV6-5,TGTGCCAGCAGTTACTCGTCGACTAGCGGAGAAGAGACCCAGTACTTC,CASSYSSTSGEETQYF
-,-,TRBJ2-3,TRBV18,TGTGCCAGCTCACCCTCCATTCTCGCGGGGAGCACAGATACGCAGTATTTT,CASSPSILAGSTDTQYF
-,few,TRBJ2-2,TRBV10-3,TGTGCCATCAGTGAGGACAGGGAGGCCGGGGAGCTGTTTTTT,CAISEDREAGELFF
-,-,TRBJ2-1,TRBV5-6,TGTGCCAGCAGCAGCCCACAGGGTAGCTCCTACAATGAGCAGTTCTTC,CASSSPQGSSYNEQFF
-,-,TRBJ2-1,TRBV5-1,TGCGCCAGCAGCCTGGGACCCCCTGCGGCCTACAATGAGCAGTTCTTC,CASSLGPPAAYNEQFF
TRBD2,-,TRBJ2-7,TRBV7-3,TGTGCCAGCAGCCGAGGACTAGCGGGAGTTCACGAGCAGTACTTC,CASSRGLAGVHEQYF
TRBD2,-,TRBJ2-3,TRBV9,TGTGCCAGCAGCGTAGATAAGGGAGGGCCTCATACGCAGTATTTT,CASSVDKGGPHTQYF
-,-,TRBJ2-3,TRBV11-2,TGTGCCAGCAGCTTAGATCAGGGGATAGATACGCAGTATTTT,CASSLDQGIDTQYF
TRBD2,-,TRBJ2-1,TRBV4-3,TGCGCCAGCAGCCAAGCCTCTAGCGGGAAACAATACAATGAGCAGTTCTTC,CASSQASSGKQYNEQFF
-,-,TRBJ1-3,TRBV10-3,TGTGCCATTTCCGGGGTTTCCGGAAACACCATATATTTT,CAISGVSGNTIYF
TRBD1,-,TRBJ1-1,TRBV29-1,TGCAGCGTCCAAACAGGGGCGGGGAACACTGAAGCTTTCTTT,CSVQTGAGNTEAFF
-,-,TRBJ1-1,TRBV11-3,TGTGCCAGCAGCTTCGGAGGGGCGAACACTGAAGCTTTCTTT,CASSFGGANTEAFF
TRBD1,-,TRBJ1-6,TRBV6-5,TGTGCCAGCAGCCTAGGACAGGTTAATTCACCCCTCCACTTT,CASSLGQVNSPLHF
TRBD1,-,TRBJ1-2,TRBV7-3,TGTGCCAGCAGTTTCAGTAAAACAGGGGTTTGGGGCTACACCTTC,CASSFSKTGVWGYTF
-,-,TRBJ2-7,TRBV12-3/TRBV12-4,TGTGCCAGCAGTTTTCTCGACGAGCAGTACTTC,CASSFLDEQYF
TRBD1,-,TRBJ1-6,TRBV6-9,TGTGCCAGCAGTTTCTTACCGACCGGGACAGGGGACAATTCACCCCTCCACTTT,CASSFLPTGTGDNSPLHF
-,-,TRBJ2-7,TRBV27,TGTGCCAGCAGTTTATCGGGGGGGCGCAGATCCTACGAGCAGTACTTC,CASSLSGGRRSYEQYF
TRBD1,-,TRBJ2-2,TRBV19,TGTGCCACCACGGACAGGATTAACACCGGGGAGCTGTTTTTT,CATTDRINTGELFF